The 5 T cell receptor beta chains below were found in one sample sequenced in a study of cytomegalovirus exposure and HLA in healthy donors. In the PCR, 60 Vbeta and 13 Jbeta primers were used. The protocol was immunoSEQ multiplex PCR, while the TCRdb copy is restricted to in-frame clones and leaves out a portion. The sample carries some 150,000 clones, about 72% recorded once. Sequencing was performed on PBMCs. These receptors were taken from a human donor in good health.

The chain joins TRBV23-1 to TRBJ1-2, with unresolved D. TRBV23-1 is an open reading frame whose function is uncertain. V was shortened by 0 bases and J by 5 bases, with 22 bases between the two germline ends. This CDR3 spans 18 amino acids. Here the CDR3 reads CASSQSFPKRSRRYGYTF. The CDR3 DNA sequence: TGCGCCAGCAGTCAATCGTTTCCCAAACGGAGTCGAAGGTATGGCTACACCTTC.

The chain is built from TRBV19 and TRBJ1-1; TRBD1 aligns across 7 bases. Trimming removed 5 bases from V and 0 bases from J; junction bases left unmatched: 9. Looked up from germline, CDR1 is LNHDA and CDR2 is SQIVND (reference sequence). This CDR3 comprises 16 residues. The CDR3 sequence is CASSAQGGHLNTEAFF. In nucleotides, the CDR3 is TGTGCCAGTAGTGCTCAGGGGGGACACCTGAACACTGAAGCTTTCTTT. Drawing the rest from reference TRBV19 and TRBJ1-1, the complete variable domain is DGGITQSPKYLFRKEGQNVTLSCEQNLNHDAMYWYRQDPGQGLRLIYYSQIVNDFQKGDIAEGYSVSREKKESFPLTVTSAQKNPTAFYLCASSAQGGHLNTEAFFGQGTRLTVV.

With regard to this clone: The junction does not match germline at one end; this may be a read error. The V and J genes are TRBV19 and TRBJ1-1; D gene uncertain. Germline V gene sequence: CDR1 LNHDA, CDR2 SQIVND (reference sequence). The CDR3 is 14 residues long. CDR3 sequence: CASSIGLENTEAFF. CDR3 nucleotides: TGTGCCAGTAGCATAGGACTGGAGAACACTGAAGCTTTCTTT.

This chain's CDR3 is CASKDRGNQPQHF. CDR3 DNA sequence: TGTGCCAGTAAAGACAGGGGCAATCAGCCCCAGCATTTT. V is TRBV19 and J is TRBJ1-5, with 7 bases fitting TRBD1. Losses at the gene ends were 7 bases for V and 2 bases for J; bases not matched to a gene: 2. There are 13 residues in the CDR3. Germline V CDR1 and CDR2: LNHDA, SQIVND (reference sequence). Combining the CDR3 with reference TRBV19 and TRBJ1-5 gives the whole variable domain DGGITQSPKYLFRKEGQNVTLSCEQNLNHDAMYWYRQDPGQGLRLIYYSQIVNDFQKGDIAEGYSVSREKKESFPLTVTSAQKNPTAFYLCASKDRGNQPQHFGDGTRLSIL.

The V and J genes are TRBV11-2 and TRBJ1-4; D is perhaps TRBD1 (5 bases). Germline V lookup: CDR1 SGHAT, CDR2 FQNNGV. Trimming took off 4 bases at V and 7 bases at J, with 16 bases between the two ends. The CDR3 totals 15 residues. CDR3 in amino acids: CASSYNGPDSEKLFF. The DNA of the CDR3 is TGTGCCAGCAGCTACAATGGACCAGACAGTGAAAAACTGTTTTTT. The full variable domain, with the rest looked up from reference TRBV11-2 and TRBJ1-4, is EAGVAQSPRYKIIEKRQSVAFWCNPISGHATLYWYQQILGQGPKLLIQFQNNGVVDDSQLPKDRFSAERLKGVDSTLKIQPAKLEDSAVYLCASSYNGPDSEKLFFGSGTQLSVL.